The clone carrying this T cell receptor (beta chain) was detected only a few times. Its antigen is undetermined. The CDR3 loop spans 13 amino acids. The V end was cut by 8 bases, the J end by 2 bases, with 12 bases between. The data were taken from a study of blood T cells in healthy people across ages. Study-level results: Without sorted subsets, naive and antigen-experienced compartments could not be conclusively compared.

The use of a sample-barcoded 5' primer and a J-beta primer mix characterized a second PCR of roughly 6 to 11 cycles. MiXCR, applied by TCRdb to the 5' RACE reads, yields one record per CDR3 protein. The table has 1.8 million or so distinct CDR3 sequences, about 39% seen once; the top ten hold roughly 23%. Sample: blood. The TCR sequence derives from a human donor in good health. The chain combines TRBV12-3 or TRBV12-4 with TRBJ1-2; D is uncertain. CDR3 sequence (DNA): TGTGCCAGCGGGCAGCTCCTGAACTATGGCTACACCTTC. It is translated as CASGQLLNYGYTF.